The clone carrying this T cell receptor (beta chain) was counted many times. Amplification of TCR beta CDR3 regions used RNA as the template. TCR CDR3 regions were first amplified by RT-PCR with HTBI primers. TCRdb independently ran MiXCR on the multiplex PCR reads; one entry per CDR3 protein. The table has just under 750,000 distinct CDR3 sequences, approximately 36% seen once. The record originates from a study of T cells in Graves' hyperthyroidism and ophthalmopathy. Trimming removed 0 bases from V and 7 bases from J; junction bases left unmatched: 10. The germline V gene has CDR1 DFQATT and CDR2 SNEGSKA (reference sequence). There are 15 residues in the CDR3.

The V and J genes are TRBV20-1 and TRBJ2-7; 9 bases align to TRBD2. Sequencing was carried out using blood. This receptor was obtained from a woman between 40 and 50 years old with Graves' hyperthyroidism. CDR3 amino acids: CSAREFASGDGEQYF. Here the CDR3 DNA reads TGCAGTGCTAGAGAATTCGCTAGCGGGGATGGGGAGCAGTACTTC.